Listed below are T cell receptor beta chains from one sample, sequenced in a study of beta chain features in type 1 diabetes. Some clones are missing from TCRdb's copy, which holds only in-frame ones; the method was immunoSEQ multiplex PCR. The sample yields 900,000 or so clones, roughly 15% seen once. The sequenced sample was naive CD4+ T cells from blood. The receptor source for this set is a woman younger than 30 in good health. Each CDR3 is given with its conserved first and last residue. D genes are given only for firm matches. Only part of the rows carry a size: once, few, many, or a class if the clone is expanded.

-,few,TRBJ2-1,TRBV20-1,CSLSRNEQFF,TGCAGTCTTAGTCGGAATGAGCAGTTCTTC
TRBD2,-,TRBJ2-5,TRBV5-1,CASSPIRGREETQYF,TGCGCCAGCAGCCCTATCCGCGGGAGAGAAGAGACCCAGTACTTC
-,few,TRBJ1-2,TRBV2,CASSQIPYGYTF,TGTGCCAGCAGTCAGATTCCTTATGGCTACACCTTC
-,-,TRBJ1-1,TRBV27,CASSFSGVSGKTEAFF,TGTGCCAGCAGTTTCTCGGGGGTGAGCGGAAAAACTGAAGCTTTCTTT
TRBD2,few,TRBJ2-3,TRBV7-9,CASSPRLAGGTDTQYF,TGTGCCAGCAGCCCAAGACTAGCGGGAGGTACAGATACGCAGTATTTT
TRBD2,-,TRBJ2-7,TRBV15,CATSSLTSGNYEQYF,TGTGCCACCAGCAGCCTGACTAGCGGAAACTACGAGCAGTACTTC
-,few,TRBJ2-1,TRBV7-3,CASSFAFDEQFF,TGTGCCAGCAGCTTCGCGTTCGATGAGCAGTTCTTC
-,few,TRBJ2-7,TRBV6-6,CASSSGTYEQYF,TGTGCCAGCAGCTCAGGGACCTACGAGCAGTACTTC
-,few,TRBJ2-3,TRBV6-5,CASSYGYTQYF,TGTGCCAGCAGTTACGGGTATACGCAGTATTTT
TRBD1,few,TRBJ1-1,TRBV28,CASQVGQPNTEAFF,TGTGCCAGTCAGGTGGGACAGCCTAACACTGAAGCTTTCTTT
TRBD2,few,TRBJ2-1,TRBV2,CASKNGLAGGQDEQFF,TGTGCCAGCAAAAACGGACTAGCGGGAGGGCAGGATGAGCAGTTCTTC
TRBD2,few,TRBJ2-1,TRBV13,CASSGPGLAFFSYNEQFF,TGTGCCAGCAGCGGGCCGGGACTAGCGTTTTTCTCCTACAATGAGCAGTTCTTC